This TCR beta chain appears in the sequencing data of a study of blood T cell repertoires in COVID-19 (dated by TCRdb to 2020 to 2022). Some background on the complete study: Collaborator samples came from the United States, Italy and Spain and covered acute and convalescent phases of COVID-19. The prospective study material was composed of cDNA or gDNA derived from T cells, B-cell-depleted T cells, or PBMCs. HLA class I and class II types, where available, came from metadata supplied by the sample provider rather than from assay-based typing. The sample metadata nearly always contained a de-identified subject ID, COVID-19 status, age in years and sex. The samples were drawn from two sources: the first 160 participants of the ongoing ImmuneRACE study, and 1,000 to 1,500 subjects contributed by 6 global collaborators. Subjects who had been exposed to COVID-19, were actively infected with it, or had recovered from it provided the deeply sampled blood TCRbeta repertoires that made up the dataset. The repertoires were released in a freely available public database meant as a resource for research on the immune response to SARS-CoV-2.

Whole blood was collected in K2EDTA tubes by collaborating institutions according to the institutions' own protocols. Collaborator samples were shipped for TCRbeta analysis as frozen whole blood, isolated PBMCs, or DNA extracted from either sample type. TCRbeta CDR3 regions were amplified from genomic DNA using the immunoSEQ Assay, a bias-controlled multiplex PCR. The authors processed their data as follows. The number of nucleated cells in each sample was estimated from the amplification of reference gene primers within the assay. To quantify the absolute abundance of each unique TCRbeta CDR3 rearrangement, sequence reads were collapsed and filtered. For each sample, productive Simpson clonality was calculated by taking the square root of Simpson's diversity index across productive rearrangements. This immuneACCESS table, as held by TCRdb, lists in-frame sequences with V and J called but not all clones. Of the missing ones, under half trace to an unresolved V gene in checked studies; the others have no known cause. D and trimming come from the DNA, and the V and J calls and clone size come from that table. The sample has about 190,000 clones on record, around nine tenths of them singletons. Around 1.2% of the sample goes to the ten largest clones.

Comments on this clone: Its binding antigen is unknown. Base quality data are lacking; no much larger clone is found one base away.

V and J are trimmed by 4 bases and 6 bases, and the gene matches miss 22 bases of the junction. There are 20 amino acids in the CDR3, from cysteine to phenylalanine inclusive. Only the CDR3 portion is preserved as DNA: 60 bases, with reading frame beginning at the first base. As encoded in the germline V gene, CDR1 is LGHNA while CDR2 is YNFKEQ. What the authors observed across the whole study: How much clinical and demographic metadata was included differed by source and by participant, and the metadata was provided uncurated.

This sequence uses TRBV4-2 and TRBJ2-3; 10 nucleotides in the junction match TRBD2. Material: peripheral blood. The receptor comes from a man younger than 45 with acute or convalescent COVID-19. The nucleotides read TGTGCCAGCAGCCCCAGGATAGGCCTAGCGGGAGAAGGAAGTGCGGATACGCAGTATTTT. Its coded protein is CASSPRIGLAGEGSADTQYF.